This T cell receptor (beta chain) stems from a study of response to subunit inactivated influenza vaccine. General study results and limits: A suggestion made by the authors is that each seasonal influenza vaccination recruits few new T cells.

TCRdb re-analysed the RT-PCR reads in MiXCR, keeping a single row per CDR3 protein. The data contain 650,000 to 850,000 distinct CDR3 sequences, about 14% of them singletons. The CDR3 is 17 residues long. Germline-derived CDR1 and CDR2 are SGHRS and YFSETQ. V shed 1 base and J 1 base; nucleotides not matched to a gene: 7. This clonotype has ten or more counts. The antigen remains undetermined. The source material was PBMCs from blood, sampled approximately 15 days before vaccination. The TCR comes from a man aged 50 or older who received an inactivated influenza vaccine. The chain carries TRBV5-1 and TRBJ2-2, with 7 bases aligning to TRBD1. The CDR3 protein is CASSLFSRTGNTGELFF. The CDR3 DNA follows: TGCGCCAGCAGCTTGTTTTCCCGGACAGGGAACACCGGGGAGCTGTTTTTT.